This entry features one T cell receptor (beta chain) sequence. Its antigen is currently unknown. These data come from a study of CD8+CD57+ T cells in acquired aplastic anemia. Deletions cut 0 bases from V and 0 bases from J, with 15 bases between. The CDR3 contains 17 residues. CDR1 and CDR2 (germline): SGHRS, YFSETQ. Overall study results and limits: Fewer than 35 sequences, all CD8+ CDR3, were shared between patients and controls.

It was patients with CD8+CD57+ cell expansion by flow cytometry who were chosen for sequencing. Therapy had not been given to patients before blood sampling. Profiles of TCR beta VDJ and CDR3 were generated from a genomic DNA template. TCRdb independently ran MiXCR on the reads; one entry per CDR3 protein. In the table there are some 180,000 distinct CDR3 sequences, roughly three fifths of which are singletons. This receptor was identified in a human donor with aplastic anemia. Sequenced sample: sorted CD4+, CD8+, or CD8+CD57+ T cells (not recorded which) from PBMCs. The rearrangement links TRBV5-1 to TRBJ1-1, with a possible D match to TRBD1 (5 bases). The CDR3 is CASSLAPGALMNTEAFF. The CDR3 coding sequence is TGCGCCAGCAGCTTGGCACCTGGGGCCCTGATGAACACTGAAGCTTTCTTT.